This TCR beta chain was found in a study of shared clonotypes between healthy human individuals. This clone showed up just a few times. The CDR3 has 13 residues. The germline V gene encodes CDR1 SGDLS and CDR2 YYNGEE. With V trimmed by 0 bases and J by 10 bases, 5 bases remained unmatched. Assay used: immunoSEQ multiplex PCR; TCRdb lists only in-frame clones, some missing. This table has around 2.5 million clones, over 85% appearing once. This TCR was recovered from a man between 18 and 35 years old in good health. Some clones in this sample may be carry-over from other donors' samples. Input material: naive CD4+ T cells from PBMCs. Subset meaning: CD45RA+ positively selected. The J gene is TRBJ1-1, the V gene TRBV9; 8 nucleotides align to TRBD1. The CDR3, as DNA: TGTGCCAGCAGCGTAGAGGGGGGACAGGTAGCTTTCTTT. Amino acids: CASSVEGGQVAFF.